This T cell receptor (beta chain) was sequenced in a study of T-cell reconstitution after alpha-beta-depleted transplantation in children listed by TCRdb under 2016. Describing the broader study: Using TCR repertoire profiling, the study followed T-cell immune reconstitution in a quantitative way in children after TCRalphabeta/CD19-depleted allogeneic hematopoietic cell transplantation.

Between the V and J ends, shortened by 7 bases and 6 bases respectively, the junction contains 13 bases. The CDR3 numbers 11 residues from cysteine through phenylalanine. Only the CDR3 region is kept as DNA, spanning 33 bases read in frame from base 1. CDR1 and CDR2, looked up from the germline V gene, are SQVTM and ANQGSEA. This clonotype was seen repeatedly, ten times or more. Its cognate antigen has yet to be identified. No base qualities exist here, and no much larger clone lies one base off it. Library prep was done by PCR. The sample was run on an Illumina HiSeq 2500. TCR libraries were prepared with molecular barcoding, using unique molecular identifiers to normalize TCRbeta repertoire quantification. TCRdb applied fastp at Q25 and MiXCR to the public reads, then kept only in-frame beta chains. Identical CDR3 protein sequences are pooled into one entry, listed with their most common genes and DNA. The sample table records about 610,000 distinct CDR3 sequences; about 10% of these occur just once. The ten largest clones represent about 4% of the sample.

Here the chain combines TRBV29-1 and TRBJ2-7; matching of 6 bases hints at TRBD1 as the D gene. Specimen: PBMCs from the stem cell graft donor, collected from the stem cell graft. The TCR comes from a human donor who donated a stem cell graft to a child with acute myeloid leukemia. The nucleotide sequence is TGCAGCGCTGGAGGACAGCCCGAGCAGTACTTC. It encodes CSAGGQPEQYF.